These T cell receptor beta chains were read from a single sample in a study of T cells after yellow fever vaccination. TCRdb re-analysed the 5' RACE reads in MiXCR, keeping a single row per CDR3 protein. This sample yields 150,000 to 200,000 distinct CDR3 sequences, of which roughly a tenth are seen a single time; roughly a third belongs to the top ten. Sequences were derived from CD8+ T cells sorted from PBMCs, sampled 45 days after the yellow fever booster vaccination. Receptors were obtained from a man aged 18 to 35 who received the YFV17D yellow fever vaccine. The CDR3 runs from the conserved cysteine through the conserved F or W. A D gene is named only where the DNA matches it firmly. Clone sizes are given selectively: once, few, many, or a class where the clone is expanded.

>many|TRBJ2-2|TRBV4-2|-
CASSQGGELFF
TGTGCCAGCAGCCAAGGTGGGGAGCTGTTTTTT
>few|TRBJ2-2|TRBV4-1|-
CASSQNIKLGELFF
TGCGCCAGCAGCCAGAACATAAAACTCGGGGAGCTGTTTTTT
>-|TRBJ2-7|TRBV5-1|-
CASSLRSPYEQYF
TGCGCCAGCAGCTTGCGGTCGCCGTACGAGCAGTACTTC
>-|TRBJ2-3|TRBV7-3|-
CASSSGGNPGGDTDTQYF
TGTGCCAGCAGCTCTGGGGGGAACCCAGGCGGGGACACAGATACGCAGTATTTT
>few|TRBJ2-1|TRBV6-5|-
CASSYSGPTTQFF
TGTGCCAGCAGCTACTCCGGACCCACGACGCAGTTCTTC
>-|TRBJ2-3|TRBV20-1|-
CSARDDRDPEILQYF
TGCAGTGCTAGAGATGACCGGGACCCTGAGATTTTGCAGTATTTT
>few|TRBJ2-5|TRBV4-1|TRBD2
CASSQLVPTSGQETQYF
TGCGCCAGCAGCCAACTCGTCCCGACTAGCGGCCAAGAGACCCAGTACTTC
>-|TRBJ1-3|TRBV28|-
CASSLFWATGNTIYF
TGTGCCAGCAGTTTATTTTGGGCCACTGGAAACACCATATATTTT
>-|TRBJ1-3|TRBV12-3/TRBV12-4|-
CASRLDASGNTIYF
TGTGCCAGCAGACTCGACGCCTCTGGAAACACCATATATTTT
>few|TRBJ1-5|TRBV4-3|-
CASSRAAITGEPQHF
TGCGCCAGCAGCCGGGCAGCCATTACTGGGGAGCCCCAGCATTTT
>-|TRBJ2-5|TRBV6-6|-
CASTRGKAQETQYF
TGTGCCAGCACAAGGGGAAAGGCCCAAGAGACCCAGTACTTC
>once|TRBJ2-3|TRBV6-6|TRBD1
CASSTQGVSTDTQYF
TGTGCCAGCAGTACTCAGGGGGTGAGCACAGATACGCAGTATTTT
>-|TRBJ2-1|TRBV5-4|TRBD1
CAMLATGGNEQFF
TGTGCCATGCTGGCGACAGGGGGCAATGAGCAGTTCTTC
>-|TRBJ1-5|TRBV4-1|-
CASSPWWDTNQPQHF
TGCGCCAGCAGCCCTTGGTGGGATACCAATCAGCCCCAGCATTTT
>-|TRBJ1-2|TRBV20-1|-
CSARDGYHTF
TGCAGTGCTAGGGACGGTTATCACACCTTC
>-|TRBJ2-5|TRBV7-8|-
CASVSRETQYF
TGTGCCAGCGTCTCCCGTGAGACCCAGTACTTC
>-|TRBJ2-3|TRBV7-9|TRBD2
CASGAGVTDTQYF
TGTGCCAGCGGAGCGGGGGTGACAGATACGCAGTATTTT
>-|TRBJ1-2|TRBV15|-
CATSRGRAASDGYTF
TGTGCCACCAGCAGAGGGAGGGCAGCCTCTGATGGCTACACCTTC
>-|TRBJ2-5|TRBV6-6|-
CASSYSNPTGLTTDVQRAQYF
TGTGCCAGCAGTTATTCGAACCCCACTGGGTTAACGACAGACGTACAAAGGGCCCAGTACTTC
>few|TRBJ1-2|TRBV7-9|-
CASSWGVNYGYTF
TGTGCCAGCAGCTGGGGGGTGAACTATGGCTACACCTTC
>few|TRBJ2-7|TRBV12-3/TRBV12-4|-
CASSLNGHGPSYEQYF
TGTGCCAGCAGCCTAAATGGTCACGGACCCTCCTACGAGCAGTACTTC
>-|TRBJ2-7|TRBV2|TRBD2
CASREASGGADNEQYF
TGTGCCAGCAGAGAAGCTAGCGGGGGGGCTGATAACGAGCAGTACTTC
>many|TRBJ2-3|TRBV5-6|-
CASSLASWALLTDTQYF
TGTGCCAGCAGCTTGGCCTCCTGGGCCCTCCTCACAGATACGCAGTATTTT
>few|TRBJ2-1|TRBV20-1|TRBD2
CSASPLRGDYNEQFF
TGCAGTGCTTCTCCCTTGCGGGGGGACTACAATGAGCAGTTCTTC
>-|TRBJ1-5|TRBV20-1|-
CSASPLDSYQPQHF
TGCAGTGCTAGTCCTCTCGACAGTTATCAGCCCCAGCATTTT
>many|TRBJ2-3|TRBV4-1|-
CASSPGVYRASTDTQYF
TGCGCCAGCAGCCCGGGGGTGTATCGGGCCAGCACAGATACGCAGTATTTT
>few|TRBJ2-1|TRBV29-1|TRBD1
CSVDSSGGTYNEQFF
TGCAGCGTTGATAGTTCAGGGGGCACCTACAATGAGCAGTTCTTC
>-|TRBJ2-2|TRBV20-1|-
CSAKGGNKGTGELFF
TGCAGTGCTAAGGGGGGGAACAAGGGCACCGGGGAGCTGTTTTTT
>-|TRBJ2-3|TRBV25-1|TRBD2
CASSEYAGGLDTQYF
TGTGCCAGCAGTGAATATGCGGGGGGGCTTGATACGCAGTATTTT
>-|TRBJ2-2|TRBV7-9|-
CASSPKAAAHSNTGELFF
TGTGCCAGCAGCCCCAAGGCGGCAGCACACTCGAACACCGGGGAGCTGTTTTTT
>few|TRBJ2-5|TRBV13|TRBD1
CASSNRGETQYF
TGTGCCAGCAGCAACAGGGGAGAGACCCAGTACTTC